This T cell receptor beta chain was sequenced during a study of blood T cell repertoires in COVID-19. Overall study: The study drew acute and convalescent COVID-19 samples from the United States, Italy and Spain.

Under the authors' procedure: Cell counts per sample came from amplifying reference gene primers. Generated by immunoSEQ multiplex PCR, the TCRdb table keeps only in-frame clones and is missing some. V, J and clone size were drawn from that table, and D and trimming were deduced from the DNA. The sample lists over 200,000 clones; about 85% were seen once. The V end lost 4 bases, the J end lost 5 bases, and 8 bases lay between the germline ends. CDR1 and CDR2 from the germline V gene are MNHEY and SVGEGT. This CDR3 spans 12 amino acids. The origin of this receptor is a woman between 18 and 29 years old who had recovered from COVID-19. The chain couples TRBV6-2 or TRBV6-3 to TRBJ2-5, with D hard to call. The sequencing input was peripheral blood. DNA for the CDR3: TGTGCCAGCAGTTTCCTTGAGGAGACCCAGTACTTC. Protein product: CASSFLEETQYF.